Sequencing of this T cell receptor (beta chain) was carried out in a study of blood T cell repertoires in COVID-19. Individuals aged about 18 to 90 years were recruited from fewer than 25 US areas. Self-reported history from a screening survey and questionnaire set each donor's cohort. Data came from immunoSEQ multiplex PCR; TCRdb stores just in-frame clones and leaves some out. The sample contains approximately 270,000 clones, roughly 85% of which appear only once. V trimming: 1 base; J trimming: 4 bases; junction bases outside the gene matches: 10. CDR1 and CDR2 from the germline V gene are SGHDN and FVKESK. This CDR3 has 16 amino acids.

V gene TRBV14 combines with J gene TRBJ2-7, with TRBD1 identical over 7 bases. The specimen was PBMCs or T cells enriched from blood (not recorded which). This receptor was taken from a woman aged 25 to 39 who had recovered from COVID-19. CDR3 bases: TGTGCCAGCAGCCAAGTTCATCGACAGGGTCCTTACGAGCAGTACTTC. It is translated as CASSQVHRQGPYEQYF.